This record covers a single T cell receptor (beta chain). This clone was found once. Its target antigen remains unknown. Base qualities were left out, and no much larger clone turns up one base away. The source of the sample is a study of cytomegalovirus exposure and HLA in healthy donors (dated by TCRdb to the late 2010s). Broadly, across the study: According to an earlier analysis of several hundred of the donors, some 170 million T cells yielded roughly 100 million unique TCR beta sequences and roughly 280 Gb of sequence data. An early release that covered 500 to 800 HLA-typed donors contained about 290 gigabases of sequencing data and 80 million or so unique TCR sequences. Of the roughly 390 genotyped donors, roughly 80% fell in the genetic ancestry cluster associated with self-reported Caucasian donors. The study aimed to test whether cataloging public T cell receptors could reveal signatures of past pathogen exposure. The study profiled the T cell repertoires of about 720 subjects by immunosequencing and related them to cytomegalovirus serostatus. Besides the first cohort of 500 to 700 subjects, a separate validation cohort made up of 120 different subjects was used. To predict cytomegalovirus infection status, the study combined high-throughput TCR immunosequencing, statistical association of individual TCRs with disease status, and machine learning. To study patterns of TCR occurrence, a later analysis re-analyzed previously published TCR beta repertoires from around 670 donors and added high-resolution HLA genotyping. In the later analysis, no new phenotypic data were used to find candidate immune exposures; instead, reliance was placed on TCR beta sequences and their occurrence across donors. An earlier analysis of 587 of the donors used high-throughput TCR beta sequencing to judge whether each TCR beta V gene segment behaved as functional or pseudogenic. Donor age, sex, ethnicity and CMV serostatus were collected together with the repertoire data. A later genetic analysis took genome-wide SNP genotypes for about three fifths of the roughly 700 donors and used that subset as a discovery cohort. Every discovery cohort repertoire had been produced on one sequencing platform. HLA typing covered class I and class II loci at four-digit resolution. The number of typed donors differed by locus: about 629-630 for A, B, C, DRB1 and DQB1; some 500 for DQA1; 606 for DPA1; and 400 to 480 for DPB1. Roughly five DR-DQ haplotypes were handled as single units for association and clustering, since linkage in the cohort was strong. Among about 410 genotyped donors of the cohort, an average of approximately 240,000 unique TCR beta nucleotide sequences was sequenced per donor, of which about 19% were non-productive. The paper as a whole reports these results and caveats: Across donors, most TCR sequences were observed very rarely, whereas some public TCRs were present in many individuals. According to a later genetic analysis, donors in an Asian-associated ancestry cluster had fewer N-insertions in productive TCRs than the approximately 610-donor mean. The presence/absence analyses assumed that sequencing depth was roughly uniform across donors, and that assumption may not be true. A group of highly shared sequence variants was considered likely to be a technical artifact of the sequencing pipeline. In a later analysis, several top co-occurrence clusters were reported to appear linked to parvovirus B19, influenza, CMV and Epstein-Barr virus. A further reported finding was that TCR beta sequences accurately predicted the HLA-A and HLA-B alleles for most subjects in the first cohort. Strong co-occurrence of HLA alleles, especially DR and DQ, made assigning TCR associations to individual alleles difficult. According to a later analysis, TCR association rates differed among HLA loci, with DRB1 alleles showing the most associated TCRs and HLA-C alleles showing the fewest. In a later analysis, HLA-associated TCR beta chains showed more clonal expansion and lower generation probabilities than non-associated chains that were equally common. Linkage disequilibrium might explain the correlated functional status among segregating V segments, but an unknown experimental factor could not be excluded. The classifier was reported to diagnose cytomegalovirus status with high specificity and sensitivity in both the original cohort and the validation cohort. Most CMV-associated TCR beta chains appeared to be HLA-restricted in a later analysis, and the HLA associations seemed to be driven largely by CMV exposure. An earlier analysis of approximately 500 of the donors showed that most TCR beta V segments appeared in productive rearrangements either about 87% or about 30% of the time, which broadly matched IMGT annotations. The 87-base-pair reads could not distinguish some IMGT-functional V segments, including TRBV6-2 and TRBV6-3, so those segments were excluded. Three of the identified cytomegalovirus-associated TCR beta chains were confirmed in vitro to be specific for cytomegalovirus antigens. Specific HLA alleles were associated with 15,000 to 20,000 TCR beta sequences at a false discovery rate of 0.05 in a later analysis. Because HLA typing was missing for some donors at each locus, association tests included only the typed subset. This cohort had only TCR beta chains sequenced, and the lack of alpha or paired-chain data limited which features could be detected. Because counts were too low, about 18 rarely observed V segments, including chromosome 9 orphons, were excluded from the earlier analysis of around 590 of the donors. According to the authors, the approach could potentially be generalized to other disease states and immunological phenotypes. CMV serostatus was the only immune exposure information available for the cohort. In a later genetic analysis, a missense DCLRE1C variant was associated with V-gene and J-gene trimming of TCR beta chains, and the association was replicated in an independent cohort. The study listed 150 to 200 TCR beta chains as associated with cytomegalovirus.

Reading from cysteine to phenylalanine, the CDR3 counts 16 amino acids. The only DNA kept is the CDR3, 48 bases in frame from the first base. V ends up 3 bases short and J 2 bases short, with an unmatched junction base count of 3. The germline V gene (reference sequence) gives CDR1 as LNHDA and CDR2 as SQIVND. The cohort was made up of several hundred healthy bone marrow donors. At the time of sampling, every cohort member was nominally healthy, though immune exposures that went unrecorded were likely present. The donor was CMV seropositive and was included in the group of 289 seropositive cohort members. A peripheral blood sample was collected from each donor, and TCR beta sequencing was performed on peripheral blood mononuclear cells. The Qiagen DNeasy Blood Extraction Kit was used to extract genomic DNA from the blood cell samples. Library construction relied on the immunoSEQ multiplex PCR assay. The multiplex PCR relied on a mix of 60 forward primers for TCR Vbeta segments and 13 reverse primers for TCR Jbeta segments. Amplification of the CDR3 region of rearranged TCR beta genes was performed with a multiplex PCR assay on genomic DNA. The Illumina HiSeq System was used to sequence the amplified TCR beta libraries as 87-base-pair reads. The original methods were these. A later analysis tallied about 77 million unique TCR beta chains across the 610 or so repertoires, and approximately 11 million of those chains were shared by two or more donors. To remove PCR and sequencing errors, raw reads were error-corrected and collapsed into unique sequences using a nearest-neighbor algorithm that merged closely related sequences. V, D and J gene segments were assigned by aligning CDR3 sequences to IMGT reference sequences. For a sequence to be retained, a match of at least six nucleotides to both a V gene segment and a J gene segment was required. A rearrangement counted as productive if the CDR3 had no stop codons and remained in frame with V and J, and every other rearrangement counted as non-productive. Following IMGT convention, CDR3 was defined as the stretch from the second conserved V-encoded cysteine to the conserved J-encoded phenylalanine. The earlier analysis of about 500 of the donors excluded sequences that lacked an unambiguous match to a single V gene segment. In an earlier analysis of around 600 of the donors, V segments were called functional above 56.7% productive rearrangements and were called segregating when the between-donor standard deviation exceeded 5%. A statistical classification framework was built to diagnose cytomegalovirus status from the catalog of TCR beta chain sequences. V and J gene assignment, in a later analysis, came from comparing TCR nucleotide sequences with IMGT/GENE-DB human TR gene sequences. A later analysis assigned CDR3 sequences and most-parsimonious VDJ recombination scenarios with the TCRdist pipeline. In a later analysis, each TCR beta chain was defined by its CDR3 amino acid sequence together with its V-gene family, and reads without a unique V-gene family were excluded. In a later analysis, several hundred highly shared, low-generation-probability nucleotide sequences were removed to address suspected cross-contamination and a sequencing artifact. In a later analysis, a clonal expansion index was calculated for each public chain from normalized within-repertoire ranks of inferred template counts. A later analysis computed generation probabilities with a VDJ recombination model fitted to out-of-frame rearrangements, and checked the results against IGoR. Hypergeometric tests were used in a later analysis to score TCR-TCR, TCR-HLA and TCR-CMV co-occurrence, with a repertoire-size bias correction applied to the TCR pairs. A later analysis estimated false discovery rates by permuting HLA or CMV assignments 20 times. A later analysis grouped co-occurring TCRs with DBSCAN, adding TCRdist sequence similarity when clustering within HLA-allele-positive subsets. For co-occurrence clustering, repertoires with fewer than 30,000 or more than 120,000 public chains were excluded, along with five repertoires with anomalous nucleotide sharing. The source is immuneACCESS, and TCRdb retained only in-frame sequences with V and J called. Part of the clones is not carried over; for the studies checked, unresolved V genes explain less than half of this, and the remainder is unexplained. D and trimming were read from the DNA, whereas the V and J calls and clone size are those reported in that table. This sample comprises around 100,000 clones, 79% of them detected only once. In total, the top ten clones hold about 3% of the sample.

This TCR derives from a woman aged 18-29 years in good health and CMV-seropositive. The sequencing input was PBMCs. The rearranged chain carries TRBV19 and TRBJ2-5, with 13 central nucleotides matching TRBD2. Read as DNA, the sequence is TGTGCCAGTAGTATGGGACTAGCGGGGTTACAAGAGACCCAGTACTTC. Its coded protein is CASSMGLAGLQETQYF.